Sequencing of this T cell receptor (beta chain) was carried out in a study of blood T cell repertoires in COVID-19. Study background: Material from acute and convalescent COVID-19 was sourced from the United States, Italy and Spain. T cells, B-cell-depleted T cells, or PBMCs supplied cDNA or gDNA.

Original data processing: Cell counts per sample came from amplifying reference gene primers. The protocol was immunoSEQ multiplex PCR, while the TCRdb copy is restricted to in-frame clones and leaves out a portion. V and J calls and clone size come straight from that table; D and trimming were deduced from the DNA. This sample carries some 150,000 clones, more than 80% of them seen once, and the ten largest clones take about 15%. This CDR3 has 11 residues. CDR1 and CDR2 (germline): SGHVS, FNYEAQ. The J gene is TRBJ2-7, the V gene TRBV7-6; 8 nucleotides match TRBD2. The TCR comes from a woman aged 40 to 49 with acute or convalescent COVID-19. The source material was peripheral blood. CDR3 bases: TGTGCTTCGGGGGGGCCCTACGAGCAGTACTTC. Translated: CASGGPYEQYF.